Described below is a single T cell receptor (beta chain) sequence and its context. Antigen: not known. Distinct nucleotide sequences in the sample also encode this CDR3. The donors were healthy bone marrow donors. CDR3 length equals 14 residues. The germline gives CDR1 MNHNS, CDR2 SASEGT. Trimming shortened V by 1 base and J by 2 bases, and 8 bases separated the two germline ends. This sample stems from a study of cytomegalovirus exposure and HLA in healthy donors. On the study more broadly: Sequencing of about 179 million T cells in an earlier analysis found 100 million to 140 million unique TCR beta sequences. Study results and caveats: Later examination showed HLA-associated TCR beta chains had greater clonal expansion than equally common others. Prior analysis indicated that the majority of TCR beta V segments exhibited productivity approximately 87% or approximately 30% of the time.

Both 60 Vbeta primers and 13 Jbeta primers went into the PCR. Using immunoSEQ multiplex PCR, the repertoire was profiled, and TCRdb retains in-frame clones only, with some absent. The sample carries nearly 200,000 clones, approximately 78% recorded once. This clonotype was obtained from a woman aged 50 to 60 in good health and CMV-seropositive. The sample was PBMCs. The chain uses TRBV6-1 and TRBJ1-1; perhaps TRBD1 as D (5 bases). The CDR3 region has the DNA TGTGCCAGCAGTGAAGGACAGATTAACACTGAAGCTTTCTTT. The encoded protein is CASSEGQINTEAFF.